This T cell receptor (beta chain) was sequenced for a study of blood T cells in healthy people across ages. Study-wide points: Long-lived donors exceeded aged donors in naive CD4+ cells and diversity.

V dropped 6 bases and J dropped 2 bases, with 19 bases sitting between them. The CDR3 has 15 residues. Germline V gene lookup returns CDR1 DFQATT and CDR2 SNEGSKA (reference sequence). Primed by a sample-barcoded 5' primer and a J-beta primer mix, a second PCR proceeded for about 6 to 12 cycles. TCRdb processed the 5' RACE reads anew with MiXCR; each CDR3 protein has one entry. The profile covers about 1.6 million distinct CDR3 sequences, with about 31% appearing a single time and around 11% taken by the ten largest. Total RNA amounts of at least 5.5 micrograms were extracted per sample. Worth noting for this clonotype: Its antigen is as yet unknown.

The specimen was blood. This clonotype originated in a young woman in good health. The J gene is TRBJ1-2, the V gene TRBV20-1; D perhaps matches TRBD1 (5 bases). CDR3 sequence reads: CSAGLGGVGNYGYTF. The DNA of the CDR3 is TGCAGTGCCGGCCTGGGAGGGGTAGGGAACTATGGCTACACCTTC.